This TCR beta chain is drawn from a study of T cells in Graves' hyperthyroidism and ophthalmopathy. The CDR3 regions of TCR beta were amplified from RNA transcripts. The HTBI primer set drove a first-round RT-PCR of the TCR CDR3. One entry per CDR3 protein results from TCRdb running MiXCR on the multiplex PCR reads. The sample yields 660,000 or so distinct CDR3 sequences, more than 20% seen once. Patients with uncontrolled infections, other autoimmune diseases, pregnancy or lactation were excluded. Each diagnosis drew on symptoms, thyroxine, TRAb, thyroid ultrasound and orbital computed tomography findings. Each 10 ml fresh peripheral blood draw supplied the PBMCs. The CDR3 loop spans 18 amino acids. Germline values: CDR1 SGHNT, CDR2 YYREEE (reference sequence). Trimming took 4 bases from V and 5 from J; bases not matched to a gene: 13. General study results and limits: Also found in blood were most expanded thyroid clonotypes above 0.001.

To note about this clonotype: Its antigen remains unidentified.

Sequenced sample: blood. The sequence was obtained from a young man with Graves' ophthalmopathy. V gene TRBV5-4 combines with J gene TRBJ2-1; 12 bases are shared with TRBD2. The CDR3 coding sequence is TGTGCCAGCAGCCTCCTTACAATGCTAGCGGGAGGGAACAATGAGCAGTTCTTC. It specifies CASSLLTMLAGGNNEQFF.